A selection of T cell receptor beta chains follows, all from one sample in a study of T cell responses to AZD1222 COVID-19 vaccine. Some clones are missing from TCRdb's copy, which holds only in-frame ones; the method was immunoSEQ multiplex PCR. In the table there are 150,000 to 200,000 clones, roughly 91% of which are singletons. Sequencing was performed on peripheral blood, taken 28 days after the second AZD1222 dose. Every receptor here comes from an adult who received the AZD1222 COVID-19 vaccine. CDR3s include the opening cysteine and the closing phenylalanine or tryptophan.

>TRBV7-6|TRBJ2-1
CASSLGTAMNNEQFF
>TRBV19|TRBJ2-7
CASSSFFDVGRLYEQYF
>TRBV19|TRBJ2-7
CASSRLGGSYEQYF
>TRBV2|TRBJ1-2
CASSETGRPILSGYTF
>TRBV11-2|TRBJ2-7
CASSYYSGAYEQYF
>TRBV9|TRBJ2-7
CASSVRTGGPDEQYF
>TRBV27|TRBJ1-1
CASSLFSDREGGNTEAFF
>TRBV5-6|TRBJ1-6
CASSPGTVSSYNSPLHF
>TRBV11-2|TRBJ2-5
CASSLDQLTLETQYF
>TRBV27|TRBJ1-3
CATRGSSGNTIYF